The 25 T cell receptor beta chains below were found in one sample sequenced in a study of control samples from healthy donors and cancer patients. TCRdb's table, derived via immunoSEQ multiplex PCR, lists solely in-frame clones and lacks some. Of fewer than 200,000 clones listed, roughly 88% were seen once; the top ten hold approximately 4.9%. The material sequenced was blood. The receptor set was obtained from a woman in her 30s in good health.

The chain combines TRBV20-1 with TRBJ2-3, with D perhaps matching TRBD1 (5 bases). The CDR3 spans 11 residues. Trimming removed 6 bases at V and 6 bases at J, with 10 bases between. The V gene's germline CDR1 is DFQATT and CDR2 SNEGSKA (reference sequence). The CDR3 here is CSAAQGDTQYF. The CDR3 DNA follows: TGCAGTGCGGCCCAGGGCGATACGCAGTATTTT.

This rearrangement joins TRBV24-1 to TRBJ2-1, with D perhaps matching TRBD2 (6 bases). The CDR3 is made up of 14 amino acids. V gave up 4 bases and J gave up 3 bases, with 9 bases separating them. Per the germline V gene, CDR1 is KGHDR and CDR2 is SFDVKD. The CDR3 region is CATSDPGDYNEQFF. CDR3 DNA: TGTGCCACCAGTGACCCGGGAGACTACAATGAGCAGTTCTTC.

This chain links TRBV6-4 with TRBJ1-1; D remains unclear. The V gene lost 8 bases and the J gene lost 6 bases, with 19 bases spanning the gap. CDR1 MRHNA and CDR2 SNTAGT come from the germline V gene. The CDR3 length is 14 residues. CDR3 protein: CASRVKPRSAEAFF. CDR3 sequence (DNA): TGTGCCAGCCGAGTAAAACCGCGATCGGCTGAAGCTTTCTTT.

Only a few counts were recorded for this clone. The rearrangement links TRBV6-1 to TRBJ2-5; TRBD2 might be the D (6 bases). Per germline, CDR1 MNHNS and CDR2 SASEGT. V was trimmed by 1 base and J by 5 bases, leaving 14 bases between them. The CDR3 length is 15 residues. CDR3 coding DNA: TGTGCCAGCAGTGAAGGCAGGGAGGTATGGGAGACCCAGTACTTC. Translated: CASSEGREVWETQYF.

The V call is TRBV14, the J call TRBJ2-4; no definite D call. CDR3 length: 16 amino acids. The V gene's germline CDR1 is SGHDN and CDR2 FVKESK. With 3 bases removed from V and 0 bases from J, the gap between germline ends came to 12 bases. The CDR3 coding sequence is TGTGCCAGCAGCCAGACTGGATACTTAGCCAAAAACATTCAGTACTTC. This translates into CASSQTGYLAKNIQYF.

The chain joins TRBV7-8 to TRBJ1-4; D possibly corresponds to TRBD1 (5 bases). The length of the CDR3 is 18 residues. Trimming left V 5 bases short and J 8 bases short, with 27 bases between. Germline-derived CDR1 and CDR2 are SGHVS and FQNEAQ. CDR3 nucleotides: TGTGCCAGCAGCCCAGTTACCTTATTGGGGGATCGTGAGGAAAAACTGTTTTTT. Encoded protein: CASSPVTLLGDREEKLFF.

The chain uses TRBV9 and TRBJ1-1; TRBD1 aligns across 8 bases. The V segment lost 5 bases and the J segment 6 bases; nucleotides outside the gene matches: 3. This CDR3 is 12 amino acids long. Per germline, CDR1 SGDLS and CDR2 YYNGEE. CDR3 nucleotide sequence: TGTGCCAGCAGTTCAGGGGGCTCTGAAGCTTTCTTT. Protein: CASSSGGSEAFF.

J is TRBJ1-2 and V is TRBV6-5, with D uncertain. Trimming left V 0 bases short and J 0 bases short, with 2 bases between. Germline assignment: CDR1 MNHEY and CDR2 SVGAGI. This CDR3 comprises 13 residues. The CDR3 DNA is TGTGCCAGCAGTTACTCCGCTAACTATGGCTACACCTTC. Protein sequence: CASSYSANYGYTF.

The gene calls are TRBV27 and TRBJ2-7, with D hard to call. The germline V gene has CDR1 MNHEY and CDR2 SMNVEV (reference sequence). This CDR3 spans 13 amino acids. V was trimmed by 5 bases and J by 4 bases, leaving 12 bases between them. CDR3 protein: CASSPPIGYEQYF. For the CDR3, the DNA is TGTGCCAGCAGTCCGCCAATCGGGTACGAGCAGTACTTC.

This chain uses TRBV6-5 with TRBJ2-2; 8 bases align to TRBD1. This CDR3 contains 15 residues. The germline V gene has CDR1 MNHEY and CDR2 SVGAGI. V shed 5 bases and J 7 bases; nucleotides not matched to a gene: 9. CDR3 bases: TGTGCCAGCAGTCGCGGACAGGGAGGCTTCGGGGAGCTGTTTTTT. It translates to CASSRGQGGFGELFF.

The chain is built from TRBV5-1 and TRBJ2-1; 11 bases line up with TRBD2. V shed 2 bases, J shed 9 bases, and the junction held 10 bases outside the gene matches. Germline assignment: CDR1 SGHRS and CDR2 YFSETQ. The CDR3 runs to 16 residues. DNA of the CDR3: TGCGCCAGCAGCTTATCGACTAGCGGGAACCTTGGTGAGCAGTTCTTC. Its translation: CASSLSTSGNLGEQFF. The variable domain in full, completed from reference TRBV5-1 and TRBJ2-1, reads KAGVTQTPRYLIKTRGQQVTLSCSPISGHRSVSWYQQTPGQGLQFLFEYFSETQRNKGNFPGRFSGRQFSNSRSEMNVSTLELGDSALYLCASSLSTSGNLGEQFFGPGTRLTVL.

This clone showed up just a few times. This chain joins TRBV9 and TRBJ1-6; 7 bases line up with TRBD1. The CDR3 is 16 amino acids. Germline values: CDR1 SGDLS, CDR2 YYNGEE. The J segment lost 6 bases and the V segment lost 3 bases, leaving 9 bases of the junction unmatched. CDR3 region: CASSAQTGKVNSPLHF. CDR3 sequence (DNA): TGTGCCAGCAGCGCACAGACAGGGAAGGTTAATTCACCCCTCCACTTT.

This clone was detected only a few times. The CDR3 DNA reads TGCGCCGGTACAGGAGCTGAAGCTTTCTTT. It codes for CAGTGAEAFF. The chain carries TRBV10-1 and TRBJ1-1; D might be TRBD1 (5 bases). The CDR3 spans 10 residues. V gave up 11 bases and J gave up 6 bases, with 10 bases separating them. Germline V gene lookup returns CDR1 WNHNN and CDR2 SYGVQD (reference sequence).

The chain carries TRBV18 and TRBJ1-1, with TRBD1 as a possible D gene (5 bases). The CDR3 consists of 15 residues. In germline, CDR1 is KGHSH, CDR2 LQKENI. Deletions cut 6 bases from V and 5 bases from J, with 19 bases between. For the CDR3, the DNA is TGTGCCAGCTCCCCAACGACAGAAGGTATGACTGAAGCTTTCTTT. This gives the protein CASSPTTEGMTEAFF.

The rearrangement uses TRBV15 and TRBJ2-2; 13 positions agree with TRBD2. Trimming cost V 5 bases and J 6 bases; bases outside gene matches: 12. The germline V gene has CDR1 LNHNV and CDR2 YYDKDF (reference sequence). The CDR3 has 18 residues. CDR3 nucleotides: TGTGCCACCAGCTCCACCCTTTTCACTAGCGGGGGGGCCGGGGAGCTGTTTTTT. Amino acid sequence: CATSSTLFTSGGAGELFF.

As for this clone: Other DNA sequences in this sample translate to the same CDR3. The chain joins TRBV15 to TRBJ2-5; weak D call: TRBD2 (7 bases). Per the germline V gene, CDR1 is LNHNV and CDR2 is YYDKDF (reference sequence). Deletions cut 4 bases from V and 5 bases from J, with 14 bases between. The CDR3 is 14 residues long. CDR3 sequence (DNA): TGTGCCACCAGCACAAGGGGGGGTGGGGAGACCCAGTACTTC. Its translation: CATSTRGGGETQYF.

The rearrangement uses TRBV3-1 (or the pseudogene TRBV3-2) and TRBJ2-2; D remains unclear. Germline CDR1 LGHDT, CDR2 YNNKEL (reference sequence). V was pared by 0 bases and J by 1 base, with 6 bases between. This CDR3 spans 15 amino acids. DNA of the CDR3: TGTGCCAGCAGCCAAGAACAGATGAACACCGGGGAGCTGTTTTTT. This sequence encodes CASSQEQMNTGELFF.

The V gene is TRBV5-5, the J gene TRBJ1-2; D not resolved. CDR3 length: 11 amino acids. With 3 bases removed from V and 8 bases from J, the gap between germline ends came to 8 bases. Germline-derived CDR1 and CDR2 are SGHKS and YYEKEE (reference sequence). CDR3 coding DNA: TGTGCCAGCAGCTCGGTAGGGGGCTACACCTTC. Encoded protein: CASSSVGGYTF.

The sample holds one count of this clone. CDR3 region: CASSATTLQTSGNIYNEQFF. DNA for the CDR3: TGTGCCAGCAGTGCCACCACCCTTCAGACTAGCGGGAATATCTACAATGAGCAGTTCTTC. This chain joins TRBV6-4 and TRBJ2-1; 11 bases fit TRBD2. In germline, CDR1 is MRHNA, CDR2 SNTAGT. The length of the CDR3 is 20 residues. Losses at the gene ends were 4 bases for V and 3 bases for J; bases not matched to a gene: 17.

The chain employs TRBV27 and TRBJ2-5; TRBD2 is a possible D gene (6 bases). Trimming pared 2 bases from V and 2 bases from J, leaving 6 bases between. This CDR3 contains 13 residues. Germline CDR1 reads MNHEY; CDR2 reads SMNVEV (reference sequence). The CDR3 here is CASSLGRQETQYF. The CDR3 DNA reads TGTGCCAGCAGTTTAGGGAGGCAAGAGACCCAGTACTTC.

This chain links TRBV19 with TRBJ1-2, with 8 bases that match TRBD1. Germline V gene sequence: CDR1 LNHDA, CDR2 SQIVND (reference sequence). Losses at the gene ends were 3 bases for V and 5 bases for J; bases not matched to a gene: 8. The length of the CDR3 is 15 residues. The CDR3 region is CASSIRADRDYGYTF. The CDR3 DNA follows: TGTGCCAGTAGTATCCGAGCGGACAGGGATTATGGCTACACCTTC.

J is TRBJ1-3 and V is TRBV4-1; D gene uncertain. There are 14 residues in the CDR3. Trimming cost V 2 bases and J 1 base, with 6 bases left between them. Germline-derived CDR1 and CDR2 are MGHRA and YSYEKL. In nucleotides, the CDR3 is TGCGCCAGCAGCCAATTCCAGTCTGGAAACACCATATATTTT. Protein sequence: CASSQFQSGNTIYF.

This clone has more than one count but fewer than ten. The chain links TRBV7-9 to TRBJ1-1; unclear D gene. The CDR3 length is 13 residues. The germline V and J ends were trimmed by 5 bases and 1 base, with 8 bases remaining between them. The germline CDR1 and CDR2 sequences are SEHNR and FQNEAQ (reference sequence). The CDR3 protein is CASSPAGNTEAFF. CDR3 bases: TGTGCCAGCAGCCCGGCGGGGAACACTGAAGCTTTCTTT.

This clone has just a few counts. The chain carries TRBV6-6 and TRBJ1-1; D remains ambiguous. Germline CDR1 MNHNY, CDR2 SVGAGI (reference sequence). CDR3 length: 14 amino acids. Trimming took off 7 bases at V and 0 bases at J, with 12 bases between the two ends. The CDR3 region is CASTKESLNTEAFF. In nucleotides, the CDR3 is TGTGCCAGCACCAAAGAGTCACTGAACACTGAAGCTTTCTTT.

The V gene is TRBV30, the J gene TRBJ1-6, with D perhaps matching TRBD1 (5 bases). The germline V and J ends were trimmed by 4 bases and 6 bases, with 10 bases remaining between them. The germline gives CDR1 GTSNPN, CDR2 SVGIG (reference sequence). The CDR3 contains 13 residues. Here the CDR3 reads CAWTTGVNSPLHF. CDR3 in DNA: TGTGCCTGGACAACAGGAGTTAATTCACCCCTCCACTTT.